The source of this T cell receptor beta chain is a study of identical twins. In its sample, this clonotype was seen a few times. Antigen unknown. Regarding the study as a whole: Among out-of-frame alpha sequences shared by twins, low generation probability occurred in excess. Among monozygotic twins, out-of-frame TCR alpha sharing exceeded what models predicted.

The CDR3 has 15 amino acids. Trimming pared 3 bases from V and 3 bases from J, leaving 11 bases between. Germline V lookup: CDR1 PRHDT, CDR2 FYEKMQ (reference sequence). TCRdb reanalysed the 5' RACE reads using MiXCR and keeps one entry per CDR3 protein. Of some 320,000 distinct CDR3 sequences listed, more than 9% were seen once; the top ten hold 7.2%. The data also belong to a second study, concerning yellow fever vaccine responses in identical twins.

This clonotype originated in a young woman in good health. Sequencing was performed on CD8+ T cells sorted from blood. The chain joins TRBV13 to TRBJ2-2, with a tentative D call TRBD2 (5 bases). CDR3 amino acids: CASSFGRADTGELFF. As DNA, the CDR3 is TGTGCCAGCAGCTTTGGGCGGGCCGACACCGGGGAGCTGTTTTTT.